Presented here are 28 T cell receptor beta chains from one specimen sequenced in a study of response to subunit inactivated influenza vaccine. Each CDR3 protein is one row after TCRdb ran MiXCR on the RT-PCR reads. The sample records 300,000 to 350,000 distinct CDR3 sequences, about a fifth being singletons. Sequences were derived from PBMCs from blood, sampled around 22 months after vaccination. These TCRs come from a man between 50 and 70 years old who received an inactivated influenza vaccine.

This clonotype was counted only a few times. The CDR3 region has the DNA TGCAGTGCTAGAGGCGGGGGTTTCTATGGCTACACCTTC. Amino acid sequence: CSARGGGFYGYTF. V gene TRBV20-1 combines with J gene TRBJ1-2; maybe TRBD1 (5 bases). Germline CDR1 DFQATT, CDR2 SNEGSKA (reference sequence). Trimming removed 1 base from V and 4 bases from J, with 10 bases in between. The CDR3 covers 13 residues.

This clonotype was detected only a few times. V and J are TRBV30 and TRBJ2-1; 13 positions match TRBD2. With V trimmed by 5 bases and J by 7 bases, 2 bases remained unmatched. This CDR3 comprises 13 residues. CDR1 and CDR2 from the germline V gene are GTSNPN and SVGIG (reference sequence). CDR3 DNA sequence: TGTGCCTGGTGGGGACTAGCGGGGAATGAGCAGTTCTTC. This sequence encodes CAWWGLAGNEQFF.

The V call is TRBV7-9, the J call TRBJ2-1; weak D call: TRBD1 (5 bases). The CDR3 extends over 14 amino acids. The germline CDR1 and CDR2 sequences are SEHNR and FQNEAQ (reference sequence). Trimming shortened V by 1 base and J by 5 bases, and 9 bases separated the two germline ends. CDR3 amino acids: CASSLVGANNEQFF. As DNA, the CDR3 is TGTGCCAGCAGCTTAGTAGGGGCCAACAATGAGCAGTTCTTC.

This clonotype was counted only a few times. The CDR3 sequence: CASKRRVHTDTQYF. In DNA, the CDR3 is TGTGCCAGTAAACGGCGAGTCCACACAGATACGCAGTATTTT. The chain is built from TRBV19 and TRBJ2-3; no definite D call. Germline lookup yields CDR1 LNHDA and CDR2 SQIVND (reference sequence). The CDR3 covers 14 residues. V was pared by 7 bases and J by 2 bases, with 13 bases between.

The V gene is TRBV7-2, the J gene TRBJ1-1; no clear D. V shed 4 bases and J shed 5 bases, with 11 bases lying between them. Germline V CDR1 and CDR2: SGHTA, FQGNSA. CDR3 size: 13 residues. CDR3 nucleotides: TGTGCCAGCAGCTCGCTTCGAGGGACTGAAGCTTTCTTT. Protein: CASSSLRGTEAFF.

The CDR3 loop is CASSTRVRSPSSGNTIYF. CDR3 nucleotides: TGTGCCAGCAGCACTAGGGTGCGGTCCCCAAGCTCTGGAAACACCATATATTTT. V usage is TRBV7-8 and J usage is TRBJ1-3; unclear D gene. This CDR3 contains 18 residues. Trimming took off 5 bases at V and 0 bases at J, with 20 bases between the two ends. Germline V gene lookup returns CDR1 SGHVS and CDR2 FQNEAQ. Complete variable domain (other parts from reference TRBV7-8 and TRBJ1-3): GAGVSQSPRYKVAKRGQDVALRCDPISGHVSLFWYQQALGQGPEFLTYFQNEAQLDKSGLPSDRFFAERPEGSVSTLKIQRTQQEDSAVYLCASSTRVRSPSSGNTIYFGEGSWLTVV.

The chain uses TRBV12-3 or TRBV12-4 and TRBJ1-2; 7 bases are shared with TRBD1. V lost 6 bases to trimming and J lost 3 bases; unmatched junction nucleotides: 7. CDR3 length: 14 amino acids. The CDR3 loop is CASSKGQSYYGYTF. The CDR3 nucleotides read TGTGCCAGCAGCAAGGGACAGAGCTACTATGGCTACACCTTC.

The chain has TRBV5-6 and TRBJ2-5; D is unclear. The CDR3 sequence is 14 residues long. Germline V gene lookup returns CDR1 SGHDT and CDR2 YYEEEE. Trimming took 0 bases from V and 4 from J, leaving 10 bases between them. The CDR3 region has the DNA TGTGCCAGCAGCTTGGTGGATCAGGTAGAGACCCAGTACTTC. Translating gives CASSLVDQVETQYF. Full variable domain (remainder filled in from reference TRBV5-6 and TRBJ2-5): DAGVTQSPTHLIKTRGQQVTLRCSPKSGHDTVSWYQQALGQGPQFIFQYYEEEERQRGNFPDRFSGHQFPNYSSELNVNALLLGDSALYLCASSLVDQVETQYFGPGTRLLVL.

This sequence joins TRBV4-3 and TRBJ1-5; 10 bases agree with TRBD1. The CDR3 runs 17 residues. J lost 5 bases, V lost 0 bases, and 7 bases had no gene match. Germline CDR1 LGHNA, CDR2 YSLEER. The CDR3 reads CASSQEIGTGDYQPQHF. The CDR3 DNA is TGCGCCAGCAGCCAAGAAATAGGGACAGGGGACTATCAGCCCCAGCATTTT.

This clonotype turned up a few times. V is TRBV12-3 or TRBV12-4 and J is TRBJ1-2, with D tentatively TRBD1 (6 bases). Trimming removed 7 bases from V and 2 bases from J, with 14 bases in between. This CDR3 spans 14 amino acids. In DNA form, the CDR3 reads TGTGCCAGCATGCCGGGACACCAAAACTATGGCTACACCTTC. Translation gives CASMPGHQNYGYTF.

The chain recombines TRBV6-2 or TRBV6-3 with TRBJ1-1; 9 bases are a match to TRBD1. CDR1 and CDR2 from the germline V gene are MNHEY and SVGEGT. This CDR3 region has 15 residues. The J segment lost 4 bases and the V segment lost 6 bases, leaving 9 bases of the junction unmatched. The CDR3 sequence is CASRSNRGRFTEAFF. The CDR3 DNA is TGTGCCAGCAGATCAAACAGGGGGCGCTTCACTGAAGCTTTCTTT.

Many counts were recorded for this clonotype. V usage is TRBV24-1 and J usage is TRBJ1-2; 8 bases align to TRBD1. The V gene's germline CDR1 is KGHDR and CDR2 SFDVKD. Unmatched junction bases numbered 0, after V lost 3 bases and J lost 4 bases. The CDR3 runs to 13 residues. CDR3 bases: TGTGCCACCAGTGATGACAGGGGCTATGGCTACACCTTC. It encodes CATSDDRGYGYTF.

This clonotype showed up just a few times. The rearrangement links TRBV4-3 to TRBJ2-3, with D perhaps TRBD2 (5 bases). Germline CDR1 reads LGHNA; CDR2 reads YSLEER. The CDR3 is made up of 18 amino acids. V was clipped by 0 bases and J by 5 bases, with 21 bases between them. CDR3: CASSQDWGVPLSGDTQYF. For the CDR3, the DNA is TGCGCCAGCAGCCAAGATTGGGGAGTGCCTCTGTCTGGAGATACGCAGTATTTT.

The genes are TRBV20-1 and TRBJ1-4; 9 positions match TRBD1. Germline lookup yields CDR1 DFQATT and CDR2 SNEGSKA (reference sequence). The CDR3 totals 13 residues. Trimming at V came to 5 bases and at J to 2 bases, leaving 0 bases not matched to a gene. This CDR3 reads CSAGTGTNEKLFF. The DNA of the CDR3 is TGCAGTGCTGGGACAGGGACTAATGAAAAACTGTTTTTT.

This rearrangement joins TRBV20-1 to TRBJ2-3; D is perhaps TRBD1 or TRBD2 (5 bases each). The CDR3 contains 14 residues. The germline V gene has CDR1 DFQATT and CDR2 SNEGSKA (reference sequence). V was clipped by 4 bases and J by 3 bases, with 14 bases between them. CDR3 DNA: TGCAGTGCTACTAGGGGAGTTTTGACAGATACGCAGTATTTT. Its protein is CSATRGVLTDTQYF.

This clonotype has ten or more counts. This chain uses TRBV29-1 with TRBJ1-4; D is ambiguous. Germline V gives CDR1 SQVTM, CDR2 ANQGSEA. V lost 5 bases and J lost 8, with 15 bases in between. This CDR3 comprises 13 residues. CDR3 DNA sequence: TGCAGCGTTAGACGGGGAGGGAACGAAAAACTGTTTTTT. Residues: CSVRRGGNEKLFF.

This clonotype was recorded a few times. This chain connects TRBV11-2 to TRBJ2-7, with D unclear. CDR3 length equals 13 residues. In germline, CDR1 is SGHAT, CDR2 FQNNGV. V dropped 3 bases and J dropped 4 bases, with 10 bases sitting between them. The CDR3, as DNA: TGTGCCAGCAGCTTGGTATCCGGGTACGAGCAGTACTTC. It translates to CASSLVSGYEQYF.

This clonotype was seen more than once but under ten times. The chain recombines TRBV5-1 with TRBJ1-1, with D hard to call. Germline CDR1 and CDR2: SGHRS and YFSETQ. This CDR3 contains 13 residues. V was clipped by 1 base and J by 4 bases, with 8 bases between them. Written as DNA, the CDR3 is TGCGCCAGCAGCTTGTACAGTACCACTGAAGCTTTCTTT. This sequence encodes CASSLYSTTEAFF.

Ten or more counts support this clonotype. The DNA of the CDR3 is TGTGCCAGCAGTTTGGTTAGGATCTATGGCTACACCTTC. It yields the protein CASSLVRIYGYTF. V usage is TRBV12-3 or TRBV12-4 and J usage is TRBJ1-2; no reliable D call. V was pared by 3 bases and J by 4 bases, with 9 bases between. This CDR3 has 13 residues.

V gene TRBV4-1 combines with J gene TRBJ1-5; D call uncertain. The CDR3 covers 15 residues. Germline CDR1 and CDR2: MGHRA and YSYEKL. The V gene lost 0 bases and the J gene lost 3 bases, with 9 bases spanning the gap. The CDR3 region is CASSQDHATNQPQHF. CDR3 DNA: TGCGCCAGCAGCCAAGATCACGCGACCAATCAGCCCCAGCATTTT.

The chain uses TRBV6-5 and TRBJ2-5; 9 nucleotides align to TRBD1. The ends lost 2 bases at V and 4 bases at J; junction bases unmatched: 5. This CDR3 has 15 residues. Germline CDR1 reads MNHEY; CDR2 reads SVGAGI. The CDR3 nucleotides read TGTGCCAGCAGTTACGTTGGGACAGGGCGAGAGACCCAGTACTTC. It encodes CASSYVGTGRETQYF.

The chain joins TRBV2 to TRBJ2-1, with TRBD2 matching 9 bases. V was pared by 2 bases and J by 8 bases, with 10 bases of the junction left unmatched. Germline V CDR1 and CDR2: SNHLY, FYNNEI. The CDR3 consists of 16 residues. The CDR3: CASSESPGLAPDEQFF. As DNA, the CDR3 is TGTGCCAGCAGTGAATCTCCTGGACTAGCGCCGGATGAGCAGTTCTTC.

The rearrangement joins TRBV4-1 to TRBJ1-1, with no clear D. The length of the CDR3 is 15 residues. In germline, CDR1 is MGHRA, CDR2 YSYEKL. The germline V and J ends were trimmed by 1 base and 4 bases, with 13 bases remaining between them. The CDR3: CASSQVSHLATEAFF. CDR3 in DNA: TGCGCCAGCAGCCAAGTGAGTCACCTGGCCACTGAAGCTTTCTTT.

The V call is TRBV29-1, the J call TRBJ2-3; TRBD2 might be the D (5 bases). This CDR3 is built from 14 residues. The V end lost 0 bases, the J end lost 2 bases, and 9 bases lay between the germline ends. Germline CDR1 and CDR2: SQVTM and ANQGSEA. In nucleotides, the CDR3 is TGCAGCGTTGAAGAGGACTTTTACACAGATACGCAGTATTTT. It is translated as CSVEEDFYTDTQYF.

This chain uses TRBV6-2 or TRBV6-3 with TRBJ2-5; the D is unclear. The CDR3 loop spans 15 amino acids. Per germline, CDR1 MNHEY and CDR2 SVGEGT. The V gene lost 0 bases and the J gene lost 5 bases, with 13 bases spanning the gap. CDR3 in amino acids: CASSYSQLQGETQYF. For the CDR3, the DNA is TGTGCCAGCAGTTACTCGCAATTACAAGGGGAGACCCAGTACTTC.

The chain joins TRBV29-1 to TRBJ2-5, with no clear D. Per the germline V gene, CDR1 is SQVTM and CDR2 is ANQGSEA. The CDR3 totals 10 residues. CDR3 nucleotide sequence: TGCATCGTCCGACGGGAGACCCAGTACTTC. This encodes CIVRRETQYF. The full variable domain, rest sourced from reference TRBV29-1 and TRBJ2-5, is SAVISQKPSRDICQRGTSLTIQCQVDSQVTMMFWYRQQPGQSLTLIATANQGSEATYESGFVIDKFPISRPNLTFSTLTVSNMSPEDSSIYLCIVRRETQYFGPGTRLLVL.

This clonotype was observed a handful of times. The V call is TRBV6-2 or TRBV6-3, the J call TRBJ2-7; 12 bases agree with TRBD2. The CDR3 has 19 amino acids. J lost 6 bases, V lost 5 bases, and 20 bases had no gene match. Per germline, CDR1 MNHEY and CDR2 SVGEGT. CDR3 sequence reads: CASSRATKTFGLAGSEQYF. The CDR3 nucleotides read TGTGCCAGCAGTCGAGCCACCAAGACGTTCGGACTAGCGGGATCCGAGCAGTACTTC.

As for this clonotype: One end of the junction is discordant with germline, which a read error may explain. V gene TRBV5-1 combines with J gene TRBJ2-1; 12 bases line up with TRBD2. The CDR3 is 15 residues long. CDR1 SGHRS and CDR2 YFSETQ come from the germline V gene. CDR3 in DNA: TGTGCCAGCAGCAGTGGACTAGCGGGGTATAATGAGCAGTTCTTC. Translating gives CASSSGLAGYNEQFF.